This TCR beta chain was documented in a study of shared clonotypes between healthy human individuals. General study results and limits: Only a few donors were included, so the genetic and exposure-history diversity represented was limited. Sample collection involved blood only; tissue repertoires are likely different. Read depth was anticipated to influence clonotype sharing among donors.

The assay used deep level. Sequencing used immunoSEQ multiplex PCR; TCRdb keeps in-frame clones, though not all of them. The sample yields about 460,000 clones, roughly 80% seen once. On this clone itself: Its antigen is not known.

Germline assignment: CDR1 SGHTA and CDR2 FQGTGA. The CDR3 consists of 14 residues. V was cut by 5 bases and J by 0 bases, with 10 bases left in between. The gene calls are TRBV7-3 and TRBJ1-1; weak D call: TRBD1 (5 bases). This TCR derives from a woman in her 40s in good health. Some clones in this sample may be carry-over from other donors' samples. Sequencing was carried out using PBMCs. The CDR3 region has the DNA TGTGCCAGCAGCCGACAGCTAATGAACACTGAAGCTTTCTTT. Protein sequence: CASSRQLMNTEAFF.